Listed below are T cell receptor beta chains from one sample, sequenced in a study of cytomegalovirus exposure and HLA in healthy donors. Clones were sequenced by immunoSEQ multiplex PCR, and TCRdb holds only the in-frame ones, with some missing. Of a few hundred thousand clones in the sample, just under 85% were seen once. Source material: PBMCs. The receptors derive from a middle-aged woman in good health and CMV-seronegative. Each CDR3 is given with its conserved first and last residue. Only some rows state a clone size, as once, few, many or a class for expanded clones.

clone size | J gene | V gene | CDR3 protein
. | TRBJ1-2 | TRBV13 | CASSFGDRGPYGYTF
. | TRBJ2-5 | TRBV6-1 | CASKVRGGQETQYF
. | TRBJ2-5 | TRBV27 | CASSSQGRQETQYF
once | TRBJ1-4 | TRBV7-8 | CASSPGTGINEKLFF
. | TRBJ2-7 | TRBV5-1 | CASSFWTSTPEQYF
. | TRBJ1-6 | TRBV30 | CAWASSYNSPLHF
. | TRBJ2-7 | TRBV25-1 | CASSEVGGLAYEQYF
many | TRBJ2-1 | TRBV18 | CASSPRPSEGEQFF
once | TRBJ2-3 | TRBV2 | CASGGIGDGYTDTQYF
. | TRBJ2-1 | TRBV9 | CASSEGRPGQGRNEQFF
few | TRBJ1-1 | TRBV4-3 | CASSQGGEAFF
. | TRBJ1-3 | TRBV7-3 | CAREDSHGNTIYF
. | TRBJ2-5 | TRBV11-2 | CASSTQGAGETQYF
. | TRBJ2-7 | TRBV7-9 | CASSLRDNEAYEQYF
. | TRBJ1-2 | TRBV25-1 | CASKMTGRGYGYTF
once | TRBJ1-2 | TRBV9 | CASSGQGYGYTF
. | TRBJ2-7 | TRBV2 | CASRGRLAGDEQYF
few | TRBJ1-3 | TRBV6-5 | CASSRTGQAGNTIYF
. | TRBJ2-5 | TRBV29-1 | CSITGSQGTQYF
. | TRBJ2-5 | TRBV5-1 | CASSSLQGEGETQYF
. | TRBJ1-5 | TRBV7-9 | CASSVTSAPQHF
. | TRBJ1-5 | TRBV5-5 | CASSPRQLGNQPQHF
. | TRBJ1-2 | TRBV7-9 | CASSLEGVANYGYTF
. | TRBJ2-5 | TRBV7-2 | CASSQGTSGGQETQYF
few | TRBJ2-1 | TRBV5-4 | CASSLRPGQTYNEQFF
. | TRBJ2-1 | TRBV5-1 | CASRSPGIAGGPSEQFF
. | TRBJ1-6 | TRBV7-9 | CASSSDRGPGNSPLHF
. | TRBJ2-7 | TRBV30 | CASGGRPYEQYF
. | TRBJ2-7 | TRBV20-1 | CSASKTEEQYF
. | TRBJ1-1 | TRBV9 | CASSASGEAFF
. | TRBJ1-1 | TRBV10-2 | CASSDHHGVDTEAFF
. | TRBJ1-2 | TRBV4-2 | CASSPSGSGAYGYTF
. | TRBJ2-7 | TRBV19 | CASSRDLIYEQYF
. | TRBJ1-1 | TRBV5-4 | CASSLGTGVTEAFF
once | TRBJ1-5 | TRBV7-2 | CASSLNRGKEPQHF
. | TRBJ1-1 | TRBV28 | CASRSGTMNTEAFF
. | TRBJ2-3 | TRBV5-4 | CASSHYGGDTQYF
. | TRBJ2-1 | TRBV30 | CAWSAGNEQFF
. | TRBJ2-3 | TRBV7-2 | CASSLSSGGTSTDTQYF
few | TRBJ2-7 | TRBV7-2 | CASSSSSYEQYF
few | TRBJ2-7 | TRBV5-6 | CASSPRDTPYEQYF
. | TRBJ2-1 | TRBV5-1 | CASSLAPGSYNEQFF
. | TRBJ1-4 | TRBV30 | CAFSRDRSNEKLFF
. | TRBJ2-5 | TRBV4-3 | CASSHSRDRVYF
once | TRBJ1-5 | TRBV2 | CASSEGLSNQPQHF
few | TRBJ1-1 | TRBV6-5 | CASSPQGREAFF